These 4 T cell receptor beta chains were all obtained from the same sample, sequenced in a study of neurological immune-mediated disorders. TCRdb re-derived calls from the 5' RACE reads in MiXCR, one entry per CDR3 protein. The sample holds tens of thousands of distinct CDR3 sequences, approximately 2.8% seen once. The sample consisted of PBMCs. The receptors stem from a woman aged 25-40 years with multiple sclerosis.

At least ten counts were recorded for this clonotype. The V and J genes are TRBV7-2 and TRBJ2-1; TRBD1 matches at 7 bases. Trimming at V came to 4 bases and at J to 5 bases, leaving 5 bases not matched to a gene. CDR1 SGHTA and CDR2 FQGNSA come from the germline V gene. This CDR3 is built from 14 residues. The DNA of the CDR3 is TGTGCCAGCAGCTGGGGACAGTGGAACAATGAGCAGTTCTTC. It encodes CASSWGQWNNEQFF.

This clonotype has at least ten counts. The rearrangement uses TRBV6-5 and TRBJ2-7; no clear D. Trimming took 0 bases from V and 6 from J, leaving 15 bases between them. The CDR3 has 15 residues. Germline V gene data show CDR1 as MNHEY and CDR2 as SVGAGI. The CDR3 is CASSYSTSLGFEQYF. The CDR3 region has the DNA TGTGCCAGCAGTTACTCGACTTCACTGGGATTCGAGCAGTACTTC.

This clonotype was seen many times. The CDR3 nucleotides read TGTGCCAGCAGCTTTGACTTAAACACCGGGGAGCTGTTTTTT. It specifies CASSFDLNTGELFF. V gene TRBV7-9 combines with J gene TRBJ2-2; D is undetermined. There are 14 residues in the CDR3. Trimming took off 3 bases at V and 2 bases at J, with 7 bases between the two ends. Germline V gene lookup returns CDR1 SEHNR and CDR2 FQNEAQ (reference sequence).

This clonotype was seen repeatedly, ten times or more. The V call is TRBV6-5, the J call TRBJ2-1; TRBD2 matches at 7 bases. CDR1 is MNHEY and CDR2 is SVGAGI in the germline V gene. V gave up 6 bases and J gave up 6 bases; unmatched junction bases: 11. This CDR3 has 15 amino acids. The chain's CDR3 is CASRTAGTTSNEQFF. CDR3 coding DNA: TGTGCCAGCAGAACGGCCGGGACTACGAGCAATGAGCAGTTCTTC.